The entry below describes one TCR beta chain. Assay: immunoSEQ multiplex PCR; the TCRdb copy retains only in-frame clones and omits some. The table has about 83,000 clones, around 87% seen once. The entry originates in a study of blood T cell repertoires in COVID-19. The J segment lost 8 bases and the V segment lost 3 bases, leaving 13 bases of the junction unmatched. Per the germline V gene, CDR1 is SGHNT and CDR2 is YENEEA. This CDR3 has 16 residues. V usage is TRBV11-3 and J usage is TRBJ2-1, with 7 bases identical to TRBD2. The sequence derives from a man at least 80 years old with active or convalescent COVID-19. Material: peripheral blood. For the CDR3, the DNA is TGTGCCAGCAGCTTGCACGGGACTACCGGTTCCGATGAGCAGTTCTTC. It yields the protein CASSLHGTTGSDEQFF.